These 5 T cell receptor beta chains share one sample of origin, sequenced in a study of T-cell reconstitution after alpha-beta-depleted transplantation in children. The TCRbeta library was prepared with unique molecular identifiers. TCRdb redid the calling of the PCR reads with MiXCR, one entry per CDR3 protein. The repertoire holds around 600,000 distinct CDR3 sequences, with 10% as singletons. Sequencing was performed on PBMCs from the stem cell graft donor, taken from the stem cell graft. The origin of the receptors is a human donor who donated a stem cell graft to a child with acute myeloid leukemia.

The V gene is TRBV5-1, the J gene TRBJ2-7, with 7 bases fitting TRBD1. After removal of 9 bases from V and 6 bases from J, the junction contained 9 bases not matched to a gene. This CDR3 contains 12 residues. Germline values: CDR1 SGHRS, CDR2 YFSETQ. The CDR3: CATSPTGSEQYF. CDR3 nucleotides: TGCGCCACATCCCCGACAGGGTCCGAGCAGTACTTC.

This clonotype came up a few times. The chain links TRBV6-2 or TRBV6-3 to TRBJ2-1, with TRBD2 matching 9 bases. The V segment lost 6 bases and the J segment 1 base; nucleotides outside the gene matches: 19. This CDR3 contains 20 residues. The germline CDR1 and CDR2 sequences are MNHEY and SVGEGT. The CDR3 spells CASSVSWGSGSPQSYNEQFF. In DNA form, the CDR3 reads TGTGCCAGCAGCGTAAGTTGGGGTAGCGGGAGCCCCCAGTCCTACAATGAGCAGTTCTTC.

This clonotype has just a few counts. CDR3 DNA sequence: TGTGCCATCAGTGAAATGGGACAGGAGGCCACTGAAGCTTTCTTT. This sequence encodes CAISEMGQEATEAFF. The chain uses TRBV10-3 and TRBJ1-1; 8 bases map to TRBD1. The CDR3 is 15 amino acids. V lost 3 bases and J lost 4; bases outside the gene matches: 7. Germline loops: CDR1 ENHRY, CDR2 SYGVKD.

This clonotype was recorded many times. The chain combines TRBV5-6 with TRBJ2-1, with 10 nucleotides matching TRBD2. Trimming took 1 base from V and 5 from J; bases not matched to a gene: 3. CDR1 and CDR2 from the germline V gene are SGHDT and YYEEEE. CDR3 length equals 15 residues. The CDR3 loop reads CASSLWGTSDNEQFF. CDR3 nucleotides: TGTGCCAGCAGCTTGTGGGGGACTAGCGACAATGAGCAGTTCTTC.

This chain links TRBV28 with TRBJ1-1; D is uncertain. Germline V lookup: CDR1 MDHEN, CDR2 SYDVKM. Trimming cost V 3 bases and J 5 bases, with 7 bases left between them. This CDR3 is 12 amino acids long. The CDR3 DNA reads TGTGCCAGCAGTTTCACCACTACTGAAGCTTTCTTT. Its translation is CASSFTTTEAFF.